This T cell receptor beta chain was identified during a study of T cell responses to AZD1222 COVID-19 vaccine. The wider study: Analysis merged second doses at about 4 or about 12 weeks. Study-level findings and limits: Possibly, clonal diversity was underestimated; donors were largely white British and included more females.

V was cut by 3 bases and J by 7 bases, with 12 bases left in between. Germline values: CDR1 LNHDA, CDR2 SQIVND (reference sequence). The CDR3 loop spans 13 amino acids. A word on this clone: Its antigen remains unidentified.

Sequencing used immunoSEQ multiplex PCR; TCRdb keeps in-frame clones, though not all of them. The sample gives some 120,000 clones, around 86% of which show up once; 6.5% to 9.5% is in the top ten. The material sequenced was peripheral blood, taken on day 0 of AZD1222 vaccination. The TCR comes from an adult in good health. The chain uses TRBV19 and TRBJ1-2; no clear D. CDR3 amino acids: CASSIPGLGGYTF. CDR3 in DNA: TGTGCCAGTAGTATTCCAGGACTCGGTGGCTACACCTTC.